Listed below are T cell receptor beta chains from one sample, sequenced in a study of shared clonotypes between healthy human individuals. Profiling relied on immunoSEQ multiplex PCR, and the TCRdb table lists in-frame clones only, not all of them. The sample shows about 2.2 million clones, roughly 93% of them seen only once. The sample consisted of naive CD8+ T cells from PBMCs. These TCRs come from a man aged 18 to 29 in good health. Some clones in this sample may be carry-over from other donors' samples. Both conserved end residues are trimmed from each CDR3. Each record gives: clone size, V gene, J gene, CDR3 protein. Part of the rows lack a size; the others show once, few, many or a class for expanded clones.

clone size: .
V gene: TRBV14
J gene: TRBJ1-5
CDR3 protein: ASSQDSGQGDQPQH

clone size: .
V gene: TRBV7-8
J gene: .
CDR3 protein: ASSLDSRSYEQY

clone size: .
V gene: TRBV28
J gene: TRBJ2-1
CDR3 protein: ASIMGGRAFNEQF

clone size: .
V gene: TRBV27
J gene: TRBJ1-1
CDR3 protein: ASKVGVRTEAF

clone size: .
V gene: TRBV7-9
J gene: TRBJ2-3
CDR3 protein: ASSSNLGDTQY

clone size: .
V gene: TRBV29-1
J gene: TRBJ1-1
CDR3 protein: SVARGRGTEAF

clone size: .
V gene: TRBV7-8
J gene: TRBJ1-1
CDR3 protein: ASSPVKGGTEAF

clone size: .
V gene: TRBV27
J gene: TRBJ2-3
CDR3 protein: ASSVGTSNTDTQY

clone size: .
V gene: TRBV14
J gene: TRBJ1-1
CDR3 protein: ASSQGVRLSNTEAF

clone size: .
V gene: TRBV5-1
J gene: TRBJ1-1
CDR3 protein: ASSLAFRGTEAF

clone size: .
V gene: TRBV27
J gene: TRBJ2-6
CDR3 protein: ASSITPRQLSGANVLT

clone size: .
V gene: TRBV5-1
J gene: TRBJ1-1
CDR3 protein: ASSLYSQGATEAF

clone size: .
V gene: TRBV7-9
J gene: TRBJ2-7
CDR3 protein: ASSLTGLAGRTYEQY

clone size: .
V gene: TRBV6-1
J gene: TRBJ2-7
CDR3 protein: ASAWASGSYEQY

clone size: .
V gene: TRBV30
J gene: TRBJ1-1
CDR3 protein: AFLREWTEAF

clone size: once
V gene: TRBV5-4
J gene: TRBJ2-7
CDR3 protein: ASSFNRAHYEQY

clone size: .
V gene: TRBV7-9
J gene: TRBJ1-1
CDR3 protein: ASSRGHTEAF

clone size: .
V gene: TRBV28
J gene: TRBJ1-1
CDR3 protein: ASSFSPRNTEAF

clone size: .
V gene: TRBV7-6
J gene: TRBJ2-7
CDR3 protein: ASSLENGQGADEQY

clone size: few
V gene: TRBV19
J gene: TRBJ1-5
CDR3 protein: ASSIEPGAYQPQH

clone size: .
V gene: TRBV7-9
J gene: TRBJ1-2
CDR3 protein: ASSPIQKNYGYT

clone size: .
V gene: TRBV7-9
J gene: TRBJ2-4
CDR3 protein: ASSVRAGGKAKNIQY

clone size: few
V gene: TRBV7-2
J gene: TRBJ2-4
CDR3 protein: ASSLVQSLAKNIQY

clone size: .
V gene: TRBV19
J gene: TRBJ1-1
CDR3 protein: ASSTPRRGNTEAF

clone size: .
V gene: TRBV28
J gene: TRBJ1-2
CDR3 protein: ASSLLFSRANYGYT

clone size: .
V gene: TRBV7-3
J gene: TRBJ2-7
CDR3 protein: ASSLGGHDEQY

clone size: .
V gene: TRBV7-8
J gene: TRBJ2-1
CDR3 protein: ASSPYRVAYNEQF

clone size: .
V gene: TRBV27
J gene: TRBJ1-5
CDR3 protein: ASSLGQYSNQPQH

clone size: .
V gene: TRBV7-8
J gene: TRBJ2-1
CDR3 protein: ASSDVMTGPYNEQF

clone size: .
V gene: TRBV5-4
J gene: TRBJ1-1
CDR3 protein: ASSFRGRRNTEAF

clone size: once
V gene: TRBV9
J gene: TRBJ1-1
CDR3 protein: ASSVGGVMNTEAF

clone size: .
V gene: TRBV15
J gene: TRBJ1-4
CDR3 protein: ATSRASYGANEKLF

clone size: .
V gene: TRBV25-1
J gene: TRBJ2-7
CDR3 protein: ASRGLGRRSAYEQY

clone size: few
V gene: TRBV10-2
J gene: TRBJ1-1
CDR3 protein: ASWSGTEAF

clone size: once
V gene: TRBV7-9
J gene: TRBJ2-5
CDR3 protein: ASSLGQAETQY

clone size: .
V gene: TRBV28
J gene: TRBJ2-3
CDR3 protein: ASRPPGHTDTQY

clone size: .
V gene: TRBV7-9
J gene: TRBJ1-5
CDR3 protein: ASSLGNPKDQPQH

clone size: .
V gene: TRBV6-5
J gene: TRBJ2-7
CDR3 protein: ASREREFDEQY

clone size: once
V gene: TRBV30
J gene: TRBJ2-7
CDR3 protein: AWSTGLAAYEQY

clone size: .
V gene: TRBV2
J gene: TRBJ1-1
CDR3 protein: ASSEDFGGFAEAF

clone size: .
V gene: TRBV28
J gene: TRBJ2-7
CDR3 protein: ASSFNFRTPSSYEQY

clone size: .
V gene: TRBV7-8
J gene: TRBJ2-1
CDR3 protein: ASSPGLAGAFAYNEQF

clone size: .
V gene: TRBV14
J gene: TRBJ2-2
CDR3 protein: ASSPLIRIGGPVGELF

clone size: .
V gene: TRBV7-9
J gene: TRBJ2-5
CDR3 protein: ASSLGQAHRKTQY

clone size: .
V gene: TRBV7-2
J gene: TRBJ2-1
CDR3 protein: ASSPTSGGSYNEQF

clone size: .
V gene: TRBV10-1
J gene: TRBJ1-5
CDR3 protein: APFGPGLLYSNQPQH

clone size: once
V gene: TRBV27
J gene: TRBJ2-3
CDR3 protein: ASGHRVSTDTQY

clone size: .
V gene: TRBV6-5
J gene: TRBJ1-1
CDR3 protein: ASSYVGAYNTEAF

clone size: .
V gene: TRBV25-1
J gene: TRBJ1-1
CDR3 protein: ASVRDRGDTEAF

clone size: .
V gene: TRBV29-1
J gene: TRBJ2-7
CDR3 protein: SVETTGGLYEQY

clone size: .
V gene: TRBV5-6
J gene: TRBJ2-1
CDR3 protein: ASSVKLRKGDEQF

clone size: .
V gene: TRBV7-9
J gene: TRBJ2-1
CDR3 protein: ASSPWRGTSEDNEQF

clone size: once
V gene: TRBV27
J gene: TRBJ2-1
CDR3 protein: ASSPLAGAYNEQF

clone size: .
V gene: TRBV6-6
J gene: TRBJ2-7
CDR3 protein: ASRTGAGYEQY